The 27 T cell receptor beta chains below all came from one sample that was sequenced in a study of Tregs in tolerant kidney transplant recipients. TCRdb keeps only in-frame clones here, not all; method: immunoSEQ multiplex PCR. Here the sample table reports tens of thousands of clones. Sequencing was performed on CD8+ T cells from blood, taken before the transplant. These receptors all stem from a human donor who received a combined kidney and bone marrow transplant.

Note on this clone: The read terminates 3 residues ahead of where the CDR3 ends, so the germline J gene completes it. This chain uses TRBV13 with TRBJ2-1; tentative D call: TRBD2 (5 bases). The germline gives CDR1 PRHDT, CDR2 FYEKMQ (reference sequence). Trimming took off 5 bases at V and 4 bases at J, with 15 bases between the two ends. The CDR3 has 15 residues. CDR3 in amino acids: CASSPGSAGYNEQFF. The part of the CDR3 DNA that was read is TGTGCCAGCAGCCCGGGATCCGCGGGTTACAATGAG. The full variable domain, its missing parts supplied by reference TRBV13 and TRBJ2-1, is AAGVIQSPRHLIKEKRETATLKCYPIPRHDTVYWYQQGPGQDPQFLISFYEKMQSDKGSIPDRFSAQQFSDYHSELNMSSLELGDSALYFCASSPGSAGYNEQFFGPGTRLTVL.

Concerning this clone: The CDR3 end falls 3 residues outside the read, so it is completed with the germline J gene. This sequence joins TRBV7-9 and TRBJ2-2, with D maybe TRBD1 (5 bases). Germline V gene data show CDR1 as SEHNR and CDR2 as FQNEAQ (reference sequence). Trimming took 6 bases from V and 6 from J, leaving 8 bases between them. The length of the CDR3 is 12 residues. CDR3 DNA (partial): TGTGCCAGCAGTTTGGGGCCCGGGGAG. Residues: CASSLGPGE. In full, the CDR3 is CASSLGPGELFF. The complete variable domain, with remaining parts taken from reference TRBV7-9 and TRBJ2-2, reads DTGVSQNPRHKITKRGQNVTFRCDPISEHNRLYWYRQTLGQGPEFLTYFQNEAQLEKSRLLSDRFSAERPKGSFSTLEIQRTEQGDSAMYLCASSLGPGELFFGEGSRLTVL.

Regarding this clone: From the germline J gene comes the end of the CDR3, since the read stops 3 residues before it. This chain connects TRBV10-3 to TRBJ1-1; 9 nucleotides line up with TRBD1. Germline lookup yields CDR1 ENHRY and CDR2 SYGVKD. CDR3 size: 16 residues. Trimming at V came to 1 base and at J to 3 bases, leaving 6 bases not matched to a gene. The CDR3 loop reads CAISELGTGSHTEAFF. The sequenced CDR3 bases are TGTGCCATCAGTGAGTTAGGGACAGGGTCTCACACTGAA.

Worth noting for this clone: Coverage ceases 3 residues before the CDR3 finishes, and the germline J gene fills in the end. This chain joins TRBV6-1 and TRBJ1-5, with TRBD1 identical over 7 bases. The trim removed 0 bases at V and 0 bases at J, leaving 5 bases unmatched. The CDR3 is 17 residues long. Germline V gives CDR1 MNHNS, CDR2 SASEGT. Partial CDR3 DNA: TGTGCCAGCAGTGAAGCAGGGACAGCCTATAGCAATCAGCCC. Its translation is CASSEAGTAYSNQP. The entire CDR3 protein is CASSEAGTAYSNQPQHF.

In regard to this clone: The read ends 3 residues shy of where the CDR3 ends; the end is completed using the germline J gene. The V gene is TRBV7-6, the J gene TRBJ1-1; D is perhaps TRBD1 (5 bases). In germline, CDR1 is SGHVS, CDR2 FNYEAQ. The CDR3 consists of 14 residues. Trimming left V 5 bases short and J 1 base short, with 11 bases between. The part of the CDR3 DNA that was read is TGTGCCAGCAGCCACGGACAAACGAACACTGAA. It encodes CASSHGQTNTE. The full-length CDR3 reads as CASSHGQTNTEAFF. Based on the CDR3 plus reference TRBV7-6 and TRBJ1-1, the full variable domain is GAGVSQSPRYKVTKRGQDVALRCDPISGHVSLYWYRQALGQGPEFLTYFNYEAQQDKSGLPNDRFSAERPEGSISTLTIQRTEQRDSAMYRCASSHGQTNTEAFFGQGTRLTVV.

A note on this clone: The read halts 3 residues ahead of the CDR3 end, with the missing end drawn from the germline J gene. This sequence joins TRBV6-2 or TRBV6-3 and TRBJ2-3; the match to TRBD1 covers 7 bases. Germline-derived CDR1 and CDR2 are MNHEY and SVGEGT. This CDR3 comprises 14 residues. The ends lost 6 bases at V and 1 base at J; junction bases unmatched: 4. The DNA read from the CDR3 is TGTGCCAGCAGAAAACAGGGGCGCACAGATACG. It is translated as CASRKQGRTDT. The complete CDR3 reads CASRKQGRTDTQYF.

With regard to this clone: Read data end 3 residues before the CDR3 end; the end is taken from the germline J gene. V is TRBV4-1 and J is TRBJ1-1, with D maybe TRBD1 (5 bases). In germline, CDR1 is MGHRA, CDR2 YSYEKL. V was clipped by 3 bases and J by 4 bases, with 12 bases between them. The CDR3 sequence is 14 residues long. This CDR3 reads CASSQWQGGTEAFF. The CDR3 DNA, read in part, is TGCGCCAGCAGCCAGTGGCAGGGAGGCACTGAA.

On this clone itself: The read finishes 3 residues shy of the CDR3 end, and the germline J gene is used to complete it. The rearrangement uses TRBV11-2 and TRBJ2-1, with D hard to call. The CDR3 runs to 15 residues. Trimming removed 1 base from V and 0 bases from J, with 7 bases in between. CDR1 and CDR2 from the germline V gene are SGHAT and FQNNGV. Incomplete CDR3 DNA: TGTGCCAGCAGCTTAGTGGCGGCCTCCTACAATGAG. Amino acid sequence: CASSLVAASYNE. The whole CDR3 is CASSLVAASYNEQFF.

A note on this clone: The sequence runs out 3 residues before the end of the CDR3; the remainder is reconstructed from the germline J gene. The chain is built from TRBV7-8 and TRBJ2-7; TRBD2 is a possible D gene (6 bases). The CDR3 is 15 amino acids. Trimming took off 1 base at V and 0 bases at J, with 10 bases between the two ends. Germline V gene data show CDR1 as SGHVS and CDR2 as FQNEAQ. Incomplete CDR3 DNA: TGTGCCAGCAGCTTAGTACTGGAGGGCTCCTACGAG. Its translation is CASSLVLEGSYE. The CDR3, in full, reads CASSLVLEGSYEQYF.

Points on this clone: The read finishes 3 residues shy of the CDR3 end, and the germline J gene is used to complete it. The genes are TRBV19 and TRBJ2-7; TRBD1 matches 9 bases. The CDR3 is 15 amino acids. The trim removed 3 bases at V and 0 bases at J, leaving 3 bases unmatched. CDR1 and CDR2 (germline): LNHDA, SQIVND (reference sequence). The CDR3 region is CASSIGGQGSYEQYF. Incomplete CDR3 DNA: TGTGCCAGTAGTATTGGGGGACAGGGCTCCTACGAG.

Points on this clone: Read sequence stops 3 residues before the CDR3 end, and the germline J gene provides the missing end. The gene calls are TRBV5-4 and TRBJ2-7, with 10 nucleotides matching TRBD1. There are 15 residues in the CDR3. The ends lost 4 bases at V and 6 bases at J; junction bases unmatched: 10. CDR1 and CDR2 from the germline V gene are SGHNT and YYREEE (reference sequence). This CDR3 is CASSPPGQGSGEQYF. CDR3 bases read: TGTGCCAGCAGCCCTCCGGGACAGGGGTCGGGCGAG.

Regarding this clone: The read ends 3 residues early relative to the CDR3; the germline J gene fills the gap. This sequence joins TRBV6-1 and TRBJ1-5; TRBD1 is a possible D gene (6 bases). The CDR3 extends over 14 amino acids. Germline V gene data show CDR1 as MNHNS and CDR2 as SASEGT. The V end lost 0 bases, the J end lost 7 bases, and 10 bases lay between the germline ends. The CDR3 spells CASSEASGDQPQHF. Partial CDR3 DNA: TGTGCCAGCAGTGAAGCGTCAGGGGACCAGCCC.

Regarding this clone: The CDR3 end lies 3 residues beyond the end of the read and is filled in from the germline J gene. The rearrangement joins TRBV18 to TRBJ2-7; 8 bases align to TRBD2. Germline V lookup: CDR1 KGHSH, CDR2 LQKENI. V was pared by 3 bases and J by 2 bases, with 3 bases of the junction left unmatched. This CDR3 region has 14 residues. CDR3 DNA (partial): TGTGCCAGCTCACCGCCGGGGGGGACCTACGAG. The encoded protein is CASSPPGGTYE. The full CDR3 protein reads CASSPPGGTYEQYF.

As concerns this clone: The read is 3 residues too short to cover the CDR3 end, so that end is filled in from the germline J gene. The gene calls are TRBV7-2 and TRBJ2-5; a weak D match, TRBD2 (5 bases). Germline V gene lookup returns CDR1 SGHTA and CDR2 FQGNSA. The CDR3 covers 14 residues. Trimming took 5 bases from V and 7 from J, leaving 17 bases between them. The sequenced CDR3 bases are TGTGCCAGCAGCGTTATTCTTTCCGAGGGGACC. Protein product: CASSVILSEGT. The CDR3 reads in full as CASSVILSEGTQYF.

To note about this clone: Read coverage stops 3 residues before the CDR3 terminus; the germline J gene supplies the remainder. The V gene is TRBV6-1, the J gene TRBJ1-2, with TRBD1 matching 9 bases. CDR1 and CDR2 (germline): MNHNS, SASEGT. The CDR3 spans 17 residues. The CDR3 here is CASSEVWTGVNLGGYTF. The CDR3 bases that were read are TGTGCCAGCAGTGAAGTTTGGACAGGGGTCAATTTGGGGGGC.

Concerning this clone: The read terminates 3 residues before the CDR3 end, so the remaining end is supplied by the germline J gene. The J gene is TRBJ1-5, the V gene TRBV19, with 8 positions matching TRBD1. The CDR3 totals 15 residues. After removal of 2 bases from V and 3 bases from J, the junction contained 3 bases not matched to a gene. Germline assignment: CDR1 LNHDA and CDR2 SQIVND (reference sequence). CDR3 bases read: TGTGCCAGTAGTATAACGGGACAGGTCAATCAGCCC. Its translation is CASSITGQVNQP. The whole CDR3 is CASSITGQVNQPQHF.

Points on this clone: Sequencing ends 3 residues short of the CDR3 end; the germline J gene provides the rest. The chain uses TRBV10-3 and TRBJ1-3; 8 bases are a match to TRBD1. Losses at the gene ends were 2 bases for V and 2 bases for J; bases not matched to a gene: 8. This CDR3 has 17 amino acids. Germline V gives CDR1 ENHRY, CDR2 SYGVKD. The chain's CDR3 is CAISEEPGQAAGNTIYF. The sequenced CDR3 bases are TGTGCCATCAGTGAGGAACCGGGACAGGCGGCTGGAAACACC.

The CDR3 reads CASSFVDRVNEKLFF. CDR3 bases read: TGTGCCAGCAGCTTCGTAGACAGGGTGAACGAAAAA. This rearrangement joins TRBV11-2 to TRBJ1-4, with TRBD1 identical over 7 bases. The read halts 3 residues ahead of the CDR3 end, with the missing end drawn from the germline J gene. Germline loops: CDR1 SGHAT, CDR2 FQNNGV. The CDR3 runs to 15 residues. V shed 3 bases, J shed 8 bases, and the junction held 9 bases outside the gene matches.

A note on this clone: The read ends 3 residues early relative to the CDR3; the germline J gene fills the gap. The J gene is TRBJ1-2, the V gene TRBV4-1, with D tentatively TRBD1 (5 bases). Germline lookup yields CDR1 MGHRA and CDR2 YSYEKL. V was trimmed by 1 base and J by 6 bases, leaving 9 bases between them. The CDR3 totals 13 residues. CDR3: CASSQGAGNGYTF. Incomplete CDR3 DNA: TGCGCCAGCAGCCAAGGGGCAGGGAATGGC.

In regard to this clone: Read data end 3 residues before the CDR3 end; the end is taken from the germline J gene. The rearrangement links TRBV30 to TRBJ1-3; no definite D call. Germline CDR1 reads GTSNPN; CDR2 reads SVGIG (reference sequence). The V gene lost 0 bases and the J gene lost 0 bases, with 12 bases spanning the gap. The CDR3 contains 16 residues. The CDR3 sequence: CAWSVPSRYSGNTIYF. Incomplete CDR3 DNA: TGTGCCTGGAGTGTACCCTCCAGATACTCTGGAAACACC.

The CDR3 DNA, read in part, is TGTGCCAGCACTGACAGCGGGGGAGGTATTAACTATGGC. Protein: CASTDSGGGINYG. In full, the CDR3 reads CASTDSGGGINYGYTF. The chain employs TRBV2 and TRBJ1-2, with D maybe TRBD1 (5 bases). The DNA ends 3 residues before the CDR3 does, and the rest of the CDR3 is filled in from the germline J gene. Germline V lookup: CDR1 SNHLY, CDR2 FYNNEI. Trimming removed 7 bases from V and 1 base from J, with 19 bases in between. The CDR3 sequence is 16 residues long.

On this clone: The read ends 3 residues before the CDR3 terminus; that terminus is restored from the germline J gene. The chain joins TRBV19 to TRBJ2-3, with 12 bases fitting TRBD2. This CDR3 comprises 15 residues. The ends lost 7 bases at V and 5 bases at J; junction bases unmatched: 7. Germline lookup yields CDR1 LNHDA and CDR2 SQIVND (reference sequence). This CDR3 reads CASNLAGGPKDTQYF. Incomplete CDR3 DNA: TGTGCCAGTAATCTAGCGGGAGGGCCTAAAGATACG.

On this clone itself: Read sequence stops 3 residues before the CDR3 end, and the germline J gene provides the missing end. J is TRBJ2-1 and V is TRBV13, with 9 bases fitting TRBD2. From germline, CDR1 is PRHDT and CDR2 FYEKMQ (reference sequence). V shed 0 bases, J shed 7 bases, and the junction held 4 bases outside the gene matches. CDR3 length equals 15 residues. This CDR3 reads CASSLGLAGENEQFF. CDR3 DNA (partial): TGTGCCAGCAGCTTAGGACTAGCGGGCGAAAATGAG.

Concerning this clone: The CDR3 extends 3 residues past the end of the read, so its final part is completed from the germline J gene. The J gene is TRBJ2-7, the V gene TRBV6-2 or TRBV6-3; D call uncertain. Germline values: CDR1 MNHEY, CDR2 SVGEGT. The CDR3 spans 11 residues. Trimming stripped 4 bases from V and 3 bases from J, with 4 bases between. CDR3 amino acids: CASSSVYEQYF. The CDR3 DNA, read in part, is TGTGCCAGCAGTTCGGTCTACGAG.

In regard to this clone: The sequenced fragment ends 3 residues before the CDR3 boundary, so the rest is inferred from the germline J gene. This sequence joins TRBV5-6 and TRBJ1-2; 9 bases match TRBD1. CDR1 is SGHDT, CDR2 YYEEEE, per germline. CDR3 length: 14 residues. CDR3 DNA, as far as it was read: TGTGCCAGCAGCGGACCCTACAGGGGGCAAGGC. Protein product: CASSGPYRGQG. The whole CDR3 sequence is CASSGPYRGQGYTF.

On this clone itself: Read data end 3 residues before the CDR3 end; the end is taken from the germline J gene. The rearrangement joins TRBV7-6 to TRBJ2-2, with TRBD1 matching over 7 bases. Per the germline V gene, CDR1 is SGHVS and CDR2 is FNYEAQ. This CDR3 is built from 14 residues. V lost 5 bases and J lost 6; bases outside the gene matches: 6. The CDR3 DNA, read in part, is TGTGCCAGCAGCGTACAGGGGAATGCCGGGGAG. Protein product: CASSVQGNAGE. The full CDR3 protein reads CASSVQGNAGELFF.

Concerning this clone: The CDR3 end lies 3 residues beyond the end of the read and is filled in from the germline J gene. The rearrangement uses TRBV6-2 or TRBV6-3 and TRBJ2-7; the D is unclear. V was clipped by 6 bases and J by 1 base, with 10 bases between them. The CDR3 extends over 13 amino acids. Germline V gene data show CDR1 as MNHEY and CDR2 as SVGEGT. The CDR3 protein is CASRPDSSYEQYF. The covered CDR3 bases are TGTGCCAGCAGGCCAGACTCTTCCTACGAG.